A selection of T cell receptor beta chains follows, all from one sample in a study of CD8 T cells in Susac syndrome. Via MiXCR, TCRdb re-called the immunoSEQ multiplex PCR reads, giving one row per CDR3 protein. This table holds a few hundred thousand distinct CDR3 sequences, approximately 91% found once. The sequenced sample was CD8+ T cells from PBMCs. The receptors were sampled from a human donor with multiple sclerosis. Both conserved end residues are part of each CDR3. A D gene is named only where the DNA matches it firmly. For some rows the clone size is stated as once, few or many, or as a class when expanded; others skip it.

j_gene	v_gene	d_gene	abundance	CDR3aa	CDR3nt
TRBJ2-7	TRBV19	NA	NA	CASSTGTYYEQYF	TGTGCCAGTAGTACAGGGACATACTACGAGCAGTACTTC
TRBJ1-5	TRBV13	NA	NA	CASSKTGDSNQPQHF	TGTGCCAGCAGCAAGACAGGAGATAGCAATCAGCCCCAGCATTTT
TRBJ2-2	TRBV6-2/TRBV6-3	NA	NA	CASSYFQGTGELFF	TGTGCCAGCAGTTATTTTCAGGGAACCGGGGAGCTGTTTTTT
TRBJ2-2	TRBV7-9	NA	NA	CATPGGQGNTGELFF	TGTGCCACCCCGGGAGGACAGGGAAACACCGGGGAGCTGTTTTTT
TRBJ2-7	TRBV5-6	NA	NA	CASSAGTSYEQYF	TGTGCCAGCAGCGCTGGGACCTCCTACGAGCAGTACTTC
TRBJ2-1	TRBV25-1	NA	NA	CASSPLGGRDEQFF	TGTGCCAGCAGTCCCCTCGGGGGGCGGGATGAGCAGTTCTTC
TRBJ2-2	TRBV6-2/TRBV6-3	NA	NA	CASSYSVLNGELFF	TGTGCCAGCAGTTACTCGGTTCTGAACGGGGAGCTGTTTTTT
TRBJ2-7	TRBV30	TRBD1	NA	CAWSPHPTGNEQYF	TGTGCCTGGAGTCCCCATCCGACAGGGAACGAGCAGTACTTC
TRBJ1-3	TRBV27	NA	few	CASSLSHRGNTIYF	TGTGCCAGCAGTTTATCCCACAGGGGAAACACCATATATTTT
TRBJ2-1	TRBV5-5	NA	NA	CASSSVSNEQFF	TGTGCCAGCAGCTCCGTCAGCAATGAGCAGTTCTTC
TRBJ2-4	TRBV7-9	NA	NA	CASSLGRLGENIQYF	TGTGCCAGCAGCTTAGGTAGACTAGGAGAAAACATTCAGTACTTC
TRBJ2-3	TRBV7-2	NA	NA	CASSLVVGSGTDTQYF	TGTGCCAGCAGCTTAGTAGTCGGCTCGGGGACAGATACGCAGTATTTT
TRBJ2-4	TRBV27	NA	NA	CASSLPGNIQYF	TGTGCCAGCAGTTTACCCGGGAACATTCAGTACTTC
TRBJ1-1	TRBV6-2/TRBV6-3	NA	NA	CASSYSVGRGNTEAFF	TGTGCCAGCAGTTACTCTGTGGGCCGGGGGAACACTGAAGCTTTCTTT
TRBJ2-2	TRBV9	NA	NA	CASSPHPRELFF	TGTGCCAGCAGCCCCCACCCCCGGGAGCTGTTTTTT
TRBJ1-2	TRBV29-1	NA	NA	CSVEDRGRGYGYTF	TGCAGCGTTGAAGATCGGGGGCGGGGATATGGCTACACCTTC
TRBJ2-7	TRBV20-1	NA	NA	CSHRVLLYEQYF	TGCAGTCACAGGGTCCTCCTTTACGAGCAGTACTTC
TRBJ1-6	TRBV9	TRBD1	NA	CASSPRGLDNSPLHF	TGTGCCAGCAGCCCCAGGGGGCTGGATAATTCACCCCTCCACTTT